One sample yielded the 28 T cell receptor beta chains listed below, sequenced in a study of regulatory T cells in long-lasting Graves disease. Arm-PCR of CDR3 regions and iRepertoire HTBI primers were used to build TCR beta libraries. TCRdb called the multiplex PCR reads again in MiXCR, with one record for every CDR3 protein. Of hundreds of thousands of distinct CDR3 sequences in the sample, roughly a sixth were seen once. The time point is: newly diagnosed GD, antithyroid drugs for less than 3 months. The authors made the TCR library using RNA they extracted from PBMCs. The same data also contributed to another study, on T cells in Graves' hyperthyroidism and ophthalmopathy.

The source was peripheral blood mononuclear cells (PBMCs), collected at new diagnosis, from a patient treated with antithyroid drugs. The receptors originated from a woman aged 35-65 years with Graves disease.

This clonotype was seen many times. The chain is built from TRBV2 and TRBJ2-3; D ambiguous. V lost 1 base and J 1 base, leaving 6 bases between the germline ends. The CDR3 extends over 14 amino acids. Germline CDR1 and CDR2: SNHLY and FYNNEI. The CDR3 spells CASSEEGGTDTQYF. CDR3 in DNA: TGTGCCAGCAGTGAAGAAGGAGGCACAGATACGCAGTATTTT.

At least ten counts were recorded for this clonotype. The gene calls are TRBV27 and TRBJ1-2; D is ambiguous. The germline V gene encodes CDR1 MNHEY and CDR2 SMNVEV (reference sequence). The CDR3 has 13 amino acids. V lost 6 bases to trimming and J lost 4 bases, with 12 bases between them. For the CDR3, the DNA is TGTGCCAGCAGATTTGGGGTACGCTATGGCTACACCTTC. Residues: CASRFGVRYGYTF.

CDR3 loop: CASSARAREEKLFF. The DNA of the CDR3 is TGTGCCAGCAGCGCCCGGGCCCGGGAGGAAAAACTGTTTTTT. This chain links TRBV3-1 with TRBJ1-4; D is unresolved. This CDR3 is 14 amino acids long. Germline V gene sequence: CDR1 LGHDT, CDR2 YNNKEL (reference sequence). The ends were cut back, 5 bases at V and 8 bases at J, with 15 bases in the middle.

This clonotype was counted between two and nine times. The CDR3 is CAWRKGSLNQPQHF. CDR3 in DNA: TGTGCCTGGAGAAAGGGGTCCCTCAATCAGCCCCAGCATTTT. The rearrangement uses TRBV30 and TRBJ1-5; possibly TRBD1 for D (5 bases). The V end was cut by 3 bases, the J end by 3 bases, with 12 bases between. The CDR3 extends over 14 amino acids. The germline V gene encodes CDR1 GTSNPN and CDR2 SVGIG (reference sequence). The whole variable domain, filled in from reference TRBV30 and TRBJ1-5, reads SQTIHQWPATLVQPVGSPLSLECTVEGTSNPNLYWYRQAAGRGLQLLFYSVGIGQISSEVPQNLSASRPQDRQFILSSKKLLLSDSGFYLCAWRKGSLNQPQHFGDGTRLSIL.

Here the CDR3 DNA reads TGTGCCAGCATGGGGACTAGCGACACCTACGAGCAGTTCTTC. It encodes CASMGTSDTYEQFF. This chain joins TRBV28 and TRBJ2-1, with 10 positions matching TRBD2. With 7 bases clipped from V and 10 bases from J, the junction kept 10 bases outside the gene matches. The CDR3 loop spans 14 amino acids. Germline CDR1 reads MDHEN; CDR2 reads SYDVKM.

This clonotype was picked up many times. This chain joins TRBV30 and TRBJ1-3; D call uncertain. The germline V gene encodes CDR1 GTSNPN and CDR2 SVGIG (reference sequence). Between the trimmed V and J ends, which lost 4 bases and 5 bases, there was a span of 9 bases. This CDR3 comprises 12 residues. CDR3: CAWKGSRNTIYF. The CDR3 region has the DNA TGTGCCTGGAAGGGCAGCAGAAACACCATATATTTT.

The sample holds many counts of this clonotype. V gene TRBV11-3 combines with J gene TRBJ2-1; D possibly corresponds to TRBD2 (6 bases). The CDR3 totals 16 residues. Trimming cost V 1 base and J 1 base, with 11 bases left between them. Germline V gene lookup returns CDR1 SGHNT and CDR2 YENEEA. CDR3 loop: CASSLGLDRSYNEQFF. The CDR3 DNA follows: TGTGCCAGCAGCTTAGGACTAGATCGGTCCTACAATGAGCAGTTCTTC.

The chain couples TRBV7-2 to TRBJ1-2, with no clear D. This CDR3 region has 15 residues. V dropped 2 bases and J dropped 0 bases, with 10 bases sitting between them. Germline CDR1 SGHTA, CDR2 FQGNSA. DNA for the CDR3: TGTGCCAGCAGCTTAAGCAGGCAAGCTAACTATGGCTACACCTTC. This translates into CASSLSRQANYGYTF.

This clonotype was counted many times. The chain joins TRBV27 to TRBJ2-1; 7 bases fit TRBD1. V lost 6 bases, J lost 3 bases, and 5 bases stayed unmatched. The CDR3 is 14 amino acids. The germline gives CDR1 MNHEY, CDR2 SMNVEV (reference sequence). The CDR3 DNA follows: TGTGCCAGCAGCCCGGGACAGCTCTACAATGAGCAGTTCTTC. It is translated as CASSPGQLYNEQFF.

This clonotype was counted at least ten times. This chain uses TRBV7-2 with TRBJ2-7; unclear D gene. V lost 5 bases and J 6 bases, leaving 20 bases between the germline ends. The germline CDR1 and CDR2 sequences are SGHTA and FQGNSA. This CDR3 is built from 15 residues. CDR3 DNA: TGTGCCAGCAGCCGAAGCGCCTTTACCCCCTCCGAGCAGTACTTC. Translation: CASSRSAFTPSEQYF.

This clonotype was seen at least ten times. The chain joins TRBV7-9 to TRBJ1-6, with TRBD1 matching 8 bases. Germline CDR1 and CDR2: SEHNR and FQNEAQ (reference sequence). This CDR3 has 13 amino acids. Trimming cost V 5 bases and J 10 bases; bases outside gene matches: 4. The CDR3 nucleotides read TGTGCCAGCAGCCAACAGGGGGGATCACCCCTCCACTTT. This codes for CASSQQGGSPLHF.

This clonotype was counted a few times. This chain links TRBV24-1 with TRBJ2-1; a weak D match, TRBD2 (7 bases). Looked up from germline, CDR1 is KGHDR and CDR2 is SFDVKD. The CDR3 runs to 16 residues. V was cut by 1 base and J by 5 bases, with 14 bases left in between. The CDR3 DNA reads TGTGCCACCAGTGATTTTAGGTCGCGGGGGCACAATGAGCAGTTCTTC. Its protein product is CATSDFRSRGHNEQFF.

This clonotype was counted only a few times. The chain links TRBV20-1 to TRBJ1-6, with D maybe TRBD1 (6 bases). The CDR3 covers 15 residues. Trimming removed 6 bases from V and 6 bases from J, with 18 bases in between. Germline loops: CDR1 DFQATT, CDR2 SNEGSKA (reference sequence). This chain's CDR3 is CSAVAGDILNSPLHF. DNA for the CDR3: TGCAGTGCCGTGGCTGGGGACATCCTTAATTCACCCCTCCACTTT.

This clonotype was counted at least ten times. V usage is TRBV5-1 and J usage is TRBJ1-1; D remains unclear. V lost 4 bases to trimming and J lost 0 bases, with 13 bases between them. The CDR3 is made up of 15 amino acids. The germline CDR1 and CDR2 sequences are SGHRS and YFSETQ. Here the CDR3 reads CASSGGRQMNTEAFF. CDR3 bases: TGCGCCAGCAGCGGCGGGCGGCAAATGAACACTGAAGCTTTCTTT.

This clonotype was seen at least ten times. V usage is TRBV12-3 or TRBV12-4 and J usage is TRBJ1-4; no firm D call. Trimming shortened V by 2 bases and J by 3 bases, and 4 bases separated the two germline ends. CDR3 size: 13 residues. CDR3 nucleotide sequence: TGTGCCAGCAGTTTAATGGCTAATGAAAAACTGTTTTTT. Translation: CASSLMANEKLFF.

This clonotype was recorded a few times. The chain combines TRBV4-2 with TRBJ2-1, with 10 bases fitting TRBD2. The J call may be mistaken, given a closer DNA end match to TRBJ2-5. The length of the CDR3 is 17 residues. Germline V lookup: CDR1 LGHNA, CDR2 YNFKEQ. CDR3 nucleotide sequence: TGTGCCAGCAGCCAAGATCAGGAGCGGGGGGGCCGAGAGACCCAGTACTTC. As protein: CASSQDQERGGRETQYF.

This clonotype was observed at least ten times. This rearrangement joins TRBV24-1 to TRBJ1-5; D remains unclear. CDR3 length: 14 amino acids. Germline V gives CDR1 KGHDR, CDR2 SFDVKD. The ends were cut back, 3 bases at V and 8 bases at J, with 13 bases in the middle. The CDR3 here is CATSDRADPEPQHF. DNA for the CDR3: TGTGCCACCAGTGATCGGGCGGACCCTGAGCCCCAGCATTTT.

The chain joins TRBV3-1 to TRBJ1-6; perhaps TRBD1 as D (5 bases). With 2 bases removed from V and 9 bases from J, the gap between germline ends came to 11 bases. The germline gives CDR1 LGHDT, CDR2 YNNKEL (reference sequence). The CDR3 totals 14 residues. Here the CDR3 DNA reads TGTGCCAGCAGCCAACGGGACGAGCGTTCACCCCTCCACTTT. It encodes CASSQRDERSPLHF. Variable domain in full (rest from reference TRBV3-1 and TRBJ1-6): DTAVSQTPKYLVTQMGNDKSIKCEQNLGHDTMYWYKQDSKKFLKIMFSYNNKELIINETVPNRFSPKSPDKAHLNLHINSLELGDSAVYFCASSQRDERSPLHFGNGTRLTVT.

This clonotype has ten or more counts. CDR3 in amino acids: CASSQRQGNEQFF. The CDR3 DNA reads TGTGCCAGCAGCCAAAGACAGGGGAATGAGCAGTTCTTC. The chain is built from TRBV7-2 and TRBJ2-1; 8 nucleotides agree with TRBD1. CDR3 length: 13 amino acids. Germline V gives CDR1 SGHTA, CDR2 FQGNSA. The V segment lost 5 bases and the J segment 7 bases; nucleotides outside the gene matches: 4.

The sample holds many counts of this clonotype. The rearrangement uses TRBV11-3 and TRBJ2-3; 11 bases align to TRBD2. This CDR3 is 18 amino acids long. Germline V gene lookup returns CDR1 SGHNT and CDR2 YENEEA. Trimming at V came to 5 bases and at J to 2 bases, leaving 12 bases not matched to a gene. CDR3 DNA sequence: TGTGCCAGCAGCCGCCTTTCGGGACTAGCGGACCTCACAGATACGCAGTATTTT. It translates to CASSRLSGLADLTDTQYF.

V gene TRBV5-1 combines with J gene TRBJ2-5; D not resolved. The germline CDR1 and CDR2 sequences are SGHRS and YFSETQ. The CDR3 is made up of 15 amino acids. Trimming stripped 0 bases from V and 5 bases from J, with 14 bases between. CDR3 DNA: TGCGCCAGCAGCTTGGCCGCTTTGGAGTCCGAGACCCAGTACTTC. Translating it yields CASSLAALESETQYF.

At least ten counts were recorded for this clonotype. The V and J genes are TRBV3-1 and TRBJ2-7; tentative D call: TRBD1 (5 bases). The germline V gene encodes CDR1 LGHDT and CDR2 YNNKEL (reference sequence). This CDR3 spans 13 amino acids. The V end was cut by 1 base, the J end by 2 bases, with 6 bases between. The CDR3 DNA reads TGTGCCAGCAGCCAAGGACAGACCTACGAGCAGTACTTC. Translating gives CASSQGQTYEQYF.

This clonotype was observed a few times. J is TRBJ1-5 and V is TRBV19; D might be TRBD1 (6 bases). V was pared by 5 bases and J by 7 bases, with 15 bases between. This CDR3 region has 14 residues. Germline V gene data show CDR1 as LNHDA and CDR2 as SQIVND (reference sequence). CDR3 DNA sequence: TGTGCCAGTAGTGCCGGGACAACCCCGCAGCCCCAGCATTTT. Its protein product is CASSAGTTPQPQHF. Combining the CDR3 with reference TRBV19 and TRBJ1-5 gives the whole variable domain DGGITQSPKYLFRKEGQNVTLSCEQNLNHDAMYWYRQDPGQGLRLIYYSQIVNDFQKGDIAEGYSVSREKKESFPLTVTSAQKNPTAFYLCASSAGTTPQPQHFGDGTRLSIL.

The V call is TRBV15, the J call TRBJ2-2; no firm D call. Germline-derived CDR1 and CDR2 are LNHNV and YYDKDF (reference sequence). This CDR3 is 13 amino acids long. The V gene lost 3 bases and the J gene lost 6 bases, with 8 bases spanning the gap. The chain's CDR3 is CATSSTASGELFF. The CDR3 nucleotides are TGTGCCACCAGCAGCACGGCATCCGGGGAGCTGTTTTTT. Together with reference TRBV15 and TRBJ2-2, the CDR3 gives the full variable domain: DAMVIQNPRYQVTQFGKPVTLSCSQTLNHNVMYWYQQKSSQAPKLLFHYYDKDFNNEADTPDNFQSRRPNTSFCFLDIRSPGLGDTAMYLCATSSTASGELFFGEGSRLTVL.

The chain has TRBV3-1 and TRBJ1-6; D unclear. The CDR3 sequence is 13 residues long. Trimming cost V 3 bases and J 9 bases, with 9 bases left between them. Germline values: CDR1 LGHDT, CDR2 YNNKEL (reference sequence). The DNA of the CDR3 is TGTGCCAGCAGCCAGGCATGGGGTTCACCCCTCCACTTT. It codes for CASSQAWGSPLHF.

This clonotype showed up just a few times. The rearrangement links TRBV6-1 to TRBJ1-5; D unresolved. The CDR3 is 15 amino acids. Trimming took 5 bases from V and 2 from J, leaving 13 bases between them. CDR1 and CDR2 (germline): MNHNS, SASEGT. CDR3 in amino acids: CASSPSGDRNQPQHF. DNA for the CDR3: TGTGCCAGCAGTCCCTCGGGAGACCGCAATCAGCCCCAGCATTTT.

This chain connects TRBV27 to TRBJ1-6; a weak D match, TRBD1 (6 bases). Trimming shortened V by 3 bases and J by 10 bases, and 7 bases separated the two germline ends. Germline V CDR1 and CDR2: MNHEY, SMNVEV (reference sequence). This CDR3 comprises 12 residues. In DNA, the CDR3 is TGTGCCAGCAGTTTTCAGGGGTCACCCCTCCACTTT. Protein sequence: CASSFQGSPLHF.

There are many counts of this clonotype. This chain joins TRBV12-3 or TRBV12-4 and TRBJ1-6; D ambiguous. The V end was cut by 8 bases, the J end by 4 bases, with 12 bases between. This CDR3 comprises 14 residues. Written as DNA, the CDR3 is TGTGCCAGCTCACCAGCAGGTTATAATTCACCCCTCCACTTT. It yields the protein CASSPAGYNSPLHF.